This T cell receptor beta chain was obtained from a study of T cells in Graves' hyperthyroidism and ophthalmopathy. This clonotype showed up just a few times. The CDR3 covers 15 residues. The ends were cut back, 4 bases at V and 0 bases at J, with 13 bases in the middle. Germline CDR1 reads MGHRA; CDR2 reads YSYEKL. Hyperthyroidism in the patients, aged 18 to 65, was newly diagnosed and under 2 months in duration. TCR beta CDR3 sequences were amplified from RNA transcripts. Researchers ran a first-round RT-PCR on the TCR CDR3 using the HTBI primer set. TCRdb ran MiXCR on the multiplex PCR reads and lists one entry per CDR3 protein. The profile covers a few hundred thousand distinct CDR3 sequences, with roughly 20% appearing a single time and more than 25% taken by the ten largest.

The rearrangement joins TRBV4-1 to TRBJ2-7; no reliable D call. Input material: blood. This TCR was sampled from a man aged 18 to 29 with Graves' hyperthyroidism. The CDR3 region has the DNA TGCGCCAGCAGCCCCCGGAGTGTTAGCTCCTACGAGCAGTACTTC. Its translation is CASSPRSVSSYEQYF.